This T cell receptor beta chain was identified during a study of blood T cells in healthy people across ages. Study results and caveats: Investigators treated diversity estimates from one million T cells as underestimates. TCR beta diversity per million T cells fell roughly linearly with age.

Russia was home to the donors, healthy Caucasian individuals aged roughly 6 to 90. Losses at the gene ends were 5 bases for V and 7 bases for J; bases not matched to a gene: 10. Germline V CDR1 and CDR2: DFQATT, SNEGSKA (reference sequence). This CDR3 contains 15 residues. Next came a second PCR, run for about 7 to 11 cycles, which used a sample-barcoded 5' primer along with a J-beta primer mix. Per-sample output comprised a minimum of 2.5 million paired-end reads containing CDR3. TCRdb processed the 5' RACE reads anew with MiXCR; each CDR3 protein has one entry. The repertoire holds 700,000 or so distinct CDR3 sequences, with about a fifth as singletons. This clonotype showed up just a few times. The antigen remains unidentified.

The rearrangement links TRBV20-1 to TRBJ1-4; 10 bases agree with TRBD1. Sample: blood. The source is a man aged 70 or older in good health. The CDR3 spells CSALQTGTGVEKLFF. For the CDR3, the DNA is TGCAGTGCTCTCCAGACCGGGACAGGGGTTGAAAAACTGTTTTTT.